The present entry profiles one T cell receptor (beta chain) with its context. Its target is not known. The germline gives CDR1 SEHNR, CDR2 FQNEAQ (reference sequence). This CDR3 is built from 15 residues. The germline V and J ends were trimmed by 1 base and 7 bases, with 11 bases remaining between them. This sample was taken from a study of shared clonotypes between healthy human individuals. Findings of the study overall: Unshared clonotypes carried lower generation probabilities than those common to all four donors.

Clones were sequenced by immunoSEQ multiplex PCR, and TCRdb holds only the in-frame ones, with some missing. The profile shows some 2 million clones, about 95% of them singletons. Terminally differentiated effector memory CD45RA+ cells were excluded from the naive CD8 cells, which were CD45RO-negative and positively selected for CCR7. This clonotype originated in a young man in good health. The sequencing sample was made of naive CD8+ T cells sorted from blood. This chain links TRBV7-9 with TRBJ1-6, with D perhaps TRBD1 (5 bases). The CDR3 region is CASSLVQGYNSPLHF. The CDR3 DNA is TGTGCCAGCAGCTTAGTTCAGGGATACAATTCACCCCTCCACTTT.